One sample yielded the 7 T cell receptor beta chains listed below, sequenced in a study of radiotherapy plus CTLA-4 blockade in lung cancer. Measured with immunoSEQ multiplex PCR; TCRdb has only the in-frame clones, and not every one. The table lists about 76,000 clones, around 80% of them singletons, with about 0.79% in the top ten. Sequencing used peripheral blood, obtained from a patient treated with radiotherapy plus ipilimumab. Receptors were obtained from a human donor with non-small cell lung cancer who had stable disease on radiotherapy plus ipilimumab.

The chain carries TRBV7-2 and TRBJ2-2; possible D gene TRBD2, 5 bases. Germline V gives CDR1 SGHTA, CDR2 FQGNSA. This CDR3 is built from 13 residues. The germline V and J ends were trimmed by 3 bases and 5 bases, with 7 bases remaining between them. The DNA for the CDR3 is TGTGCCAGCAGCTTGACTATTACCGGGGAGCTGTTTTTT. Protein product: CASSLTITGELFF.

This chain joins TRBV7-2 and TRBJ2-3; D is ambiguous. Per the germline V gene, CDR1 is SGHTA and CDR2 is FQGNSA. This CDR3 region has 14 residues. V was trimmed by 4 bases and J by 7 bases, leaving 15 bases between them. The CDR3 DNA follows: TGTGCCAGCAGCTCCCCGAGCACATTGTATACGCAGTATTTT. Amino acids: CASSSPSTLYTQYF.

The CDR3 sequence is CASSQWLEGSNYGYTF. In DNA form, the CDR3 reads TGTGCCAGCAGCCAATGGCTAGAGGGGTCTAACTATGGCTACACCTTC. The chain links TRBV4-2 to TRBJ1-2; D perhaps matches TRBD1 (5 bases). Germline CDR1 and CDR2: LGHNA and YNFKEQ. The CDR3 spans 16 residues. Trimming cost V 2 bases and J 0 bases, with 13 bases left between them.

There are a few counts of this clone. The chain recombines TRBV7-8 with TRBJ1-4, with 8 bases matching TRBD1. Germline V gene data show CDR1 as SGHVS and CDR2 as FQNEAQ. CDR3 length: 15 amino acids. After removal of 2 bases from V and 3 bases from J, the junction contained 2 bases not matched to a gene. The CDR3 protein is CASSLTTGANEKLFF. The DNA of the CDR3 is TGTGCCAGCAGCTTAACGACAGGGGCTAATGAAAAACTGTTTTTT.

The chain combines TRBV28 with TRBJ1-5; the D is unclear. The CDR3 runs 14 residues. Trimming removed 8 bases at V and 3 bases at J, with 14 bases between. Looked up from germline, CDR1 is MDHEN and CDR2 is SYDVKM. CDR3 residues: CASCPDFDNQPQHF. CDR3 coding DNA: TGTGCCAGCTGCCCAGACTTTGACAATCAGCCCCAGCATTTT.

V is TRBV25-1 and J is TRBJ1-2; D possibly corresponds to TRBD1 (5 bases). The CDR3 sequence is 16 residues long. Germline V gene data show CDR1 as MGHDK and CDR2 as SYGVNS. V was cut by 2 bases and J by 0 bases, with 13 bases left in between. CDR3 amino acids: CASSEPLQTANYGYTF. DNA of the CDR3: TGTGCCAGCAGTGAACCCCTTCAGACAGCTAACTATGGCTACACCTTC.

J is TRBJ2-5 and V is TRBV7-2; D is perhaps TRBD2 (6 bases). Germline V gene lookup returns CDR1 SGHTA and CDR2 FQGNSA. V lost 4 bases, J lost 3 bases, and 15 bases lay in between. This CDR3 region has 15 residues. The CDR3 loop is CASSSFNGGKETQYF. In DNA form, the CDR3 reads TGTGCCAGCAGCTCCTTCAATGGGGGGAAAGAGACCCAGTACTTC. Supplemented by reference TRBV7-2 and TRBJ2-5, the full variable domain reads GAGVSQSPSNKVTEKGKDVELRCDPISGHTALYWYRQSLGQGLEFLIYFQGNSAPDKSGLPSDRFSAERTGGSVSTLTIQRTQQEDSAVYLCASSSFNGGKETQYFGPGTRLLVL.